This T cell receptor (beta chain) stems from a study of CD8 T cells in Susac syndrome. The authors carried out high-throughput sequencing of TCR beta. They applied it to CD8+ and CD4+ T cells obtained from blood. Random hexamers were used to reverse transcribe the RNA input (roughly 0.5 to 1 ug). Via MiXCR, TCRdb re-called the immunoSEQ multiplex PCR reads, giving one row per CDR3 protein. The sample lists under 150,000 distinct CDR3 sequences, approximately 94% occurring once. Germline values: CDR1 PRHDT, CDR2 FYEKMQ (reference sequence). J was trimmed by 0 bases and V by 5 bases; bases with no gene match: 3. This CDR3 contains 16 residues.

The source is a human donor with Susac syndrome. The V gene is TRBV13, the J gene TRBJ2-2, with 10 bases identical to TRBD2. The sequenced material came from CD4+ T cells from PBMCs. This CDR3 reads CASSILAGANTGELFF. CDR3 nucleotides: TGTGCCAGCAGCATCCTAGCGGGGGCGAACACCGGGGAGCTGTTTTTT.